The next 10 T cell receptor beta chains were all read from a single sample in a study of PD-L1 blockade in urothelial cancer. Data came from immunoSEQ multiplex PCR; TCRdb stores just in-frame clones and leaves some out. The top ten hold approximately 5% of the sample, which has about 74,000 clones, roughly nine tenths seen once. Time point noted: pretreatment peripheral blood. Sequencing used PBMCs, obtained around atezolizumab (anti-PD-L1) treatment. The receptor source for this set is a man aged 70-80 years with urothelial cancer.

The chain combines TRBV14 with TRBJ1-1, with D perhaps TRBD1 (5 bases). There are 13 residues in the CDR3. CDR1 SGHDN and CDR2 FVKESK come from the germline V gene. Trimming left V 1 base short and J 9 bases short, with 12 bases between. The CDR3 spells CASSQGPGRKAFF. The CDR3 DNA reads TGTGCCAGCAGCCAAGGTCCAGGGAGGAAAGCTTTCTTT.

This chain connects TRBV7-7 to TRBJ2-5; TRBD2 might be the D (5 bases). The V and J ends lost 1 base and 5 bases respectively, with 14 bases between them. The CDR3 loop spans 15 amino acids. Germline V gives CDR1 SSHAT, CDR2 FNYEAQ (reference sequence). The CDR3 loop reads CASSLGSPGGETQYF. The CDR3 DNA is TGTGCCAGCAGCTTAGGGAGTCCGGGCGGGGAGACCCAGTACTTC.

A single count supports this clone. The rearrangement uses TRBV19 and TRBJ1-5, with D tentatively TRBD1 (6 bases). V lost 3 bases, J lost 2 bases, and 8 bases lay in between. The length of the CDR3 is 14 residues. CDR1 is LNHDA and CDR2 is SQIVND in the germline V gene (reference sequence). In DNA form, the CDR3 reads TGTGCCAGTAGTATGAAGGGGGGCAATCAGCCCCAGCATTTT. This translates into CASSMKGGNQPQHF.

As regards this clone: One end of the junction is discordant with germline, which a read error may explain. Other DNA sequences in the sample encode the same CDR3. CDR3 loop: CSVEESSNEQFF. The DNA of the CDR3 is TGTAGCGTTGAAGAATCTAGCAATGAGCAGTTCTTC. V and J are TRBV29-1 and TRBJ2-1, with D tentatively TRBD2 (5 bases). CDR1 is SQVTM and CDR2 is ANQGSEA in the germline V gene. The CDR3 has 12 amino acids.

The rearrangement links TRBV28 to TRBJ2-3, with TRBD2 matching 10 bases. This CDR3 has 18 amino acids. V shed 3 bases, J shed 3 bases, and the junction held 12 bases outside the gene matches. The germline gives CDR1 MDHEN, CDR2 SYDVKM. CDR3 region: CASSFNWLAGVWTDTQYF. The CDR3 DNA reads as TGTGCCAGCAGTTTTAATTGGCTAGCGGGAGTATGGACAGATACGCAGTATTTT.

CDR3 in DNA: TGTGCCAGCAGCCAAAGACTCGCTTCCTACGAGCAGTACTTC. It codes for CASSQRLASYEQYF. The J gene is TRBJ2-7, the V gene TRBV11-2; D unresolved. V was cut by 5 bases and J by 1 base, with 12 bases left in between. Germline CDR1 reads SGHAT; CDR2 reads FQNNGV. The length of the CDR3 is 14 residues.

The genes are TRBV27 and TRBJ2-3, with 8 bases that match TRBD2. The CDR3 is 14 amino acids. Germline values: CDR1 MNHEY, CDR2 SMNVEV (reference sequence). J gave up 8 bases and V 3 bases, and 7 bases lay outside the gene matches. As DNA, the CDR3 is TGTGCCAGCAGTTTCGGGACTAGTGTGAGTACGCAGTATTTT. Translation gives CASSFGTSVSTQYF.

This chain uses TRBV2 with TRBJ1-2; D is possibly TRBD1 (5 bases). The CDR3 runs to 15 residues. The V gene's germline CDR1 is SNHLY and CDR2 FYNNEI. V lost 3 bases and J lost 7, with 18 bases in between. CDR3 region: CASSDVLAGYGGYTF. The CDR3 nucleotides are TGTGCCAGCAGTGACGTCCTTGCAGGGTATGGTGGCTACACCTTC.

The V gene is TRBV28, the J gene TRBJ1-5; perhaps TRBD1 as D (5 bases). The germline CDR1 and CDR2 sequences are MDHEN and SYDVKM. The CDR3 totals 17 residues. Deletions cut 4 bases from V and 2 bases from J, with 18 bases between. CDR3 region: CASSSGVGAWGNQPQHF. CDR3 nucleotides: TGTGCCAGCAGTTCGGGGGTCGGAGCGTGGGGCAATCAGCCCCAGCATTTT.

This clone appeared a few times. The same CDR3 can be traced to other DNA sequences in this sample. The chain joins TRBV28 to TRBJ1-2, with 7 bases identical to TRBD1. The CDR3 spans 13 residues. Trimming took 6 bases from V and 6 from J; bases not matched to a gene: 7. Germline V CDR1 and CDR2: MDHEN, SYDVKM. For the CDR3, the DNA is TGTGCCAGCAGGCCCACAGGGGAAGATGGCTACACCTTC. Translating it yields CASRPTGEDGYTF.